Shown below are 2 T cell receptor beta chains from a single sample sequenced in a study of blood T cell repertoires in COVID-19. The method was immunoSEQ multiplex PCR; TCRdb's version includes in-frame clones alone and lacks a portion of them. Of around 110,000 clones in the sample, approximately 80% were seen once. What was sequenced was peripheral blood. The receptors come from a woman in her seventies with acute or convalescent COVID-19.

The CDR3 protein is CASSTPGQPYF. DNA for the CDR3: TGTGCCAGCAGCACCCCGGGACAGCCTTACTTT. V usage is TRBV21-1 and J usage is TRBJ1-6; the table assigns TRBD1, which was not confirmed against the DNA. TRBV21-1 is a listed pseudogene. There are 11 residues in the CDR3.

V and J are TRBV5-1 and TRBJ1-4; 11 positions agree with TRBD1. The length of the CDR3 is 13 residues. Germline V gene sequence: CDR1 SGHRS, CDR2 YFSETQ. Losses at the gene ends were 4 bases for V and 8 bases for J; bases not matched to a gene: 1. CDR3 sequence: CASSRDRGEKLFF. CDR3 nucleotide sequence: TGCGCCAGCAGCCGGGACAGGGGGGAAAAACTGTTTTTT.